The entry below describes one T cell receptor beta chain. The antigen remains undetermined. The individuals who served as donors were healthy Caucasians living in Russia, aged roughly 6 to 90. Each of the donors had 8 to 10 milliliters of peripheral blood drawn into EDTA-treated Vacutainer tubes. These data belong to a study of blood T cells in healthy people across ages. Whole-study findings and limits: Long-lived and aged donors differed, with more naive CD4+ cells and higher diversity in the long-lived.

With a J-beta primer mix and a sample-barcoded 5' primer, a second PCR ran roughly 6 to 11 cycles. TCRdb called the 5' RACE reads again in MiXCR, with one record for every CDR3 protein. The sample lists 700,000 or so distinct CDR3 sequences, 40% to 45% occurring once. CDR1 and CDR2 from the germline V gene are SEHNR and FQNEAQ (reference sequence). V was cut by 2 bases and J by 5 bases, with 1 base left in between. This CDR3 is 11 amino acids long. The chain recombines TRBV7-9 with TRBJ2-4; no clear D. What was sequenced was blood. This receptor was obtained from a man at least 80 years old in good health. The DNA for the CDR3 is TGTGCCAGCAGCTTACAAAACATTCAGTACTTC. Translating gives CASSLQNIQYF.